This entry lists 8 T cell receptor beta chains sequenced from one sample in a study of blood T cell repertoires in COVID-19. Sequencing used immunoSEQ multiplex PCR; TCRdb keeps in-frame clones, though not all of them. The sample has roughly 41,000 clones, about 90% seen once; the top ten hold around 15%. Sequences were obtained from peripheral blood. The receptors here all came from a human donor in a cohort sampled during active COVID-19.

The V and J genes are TRBV7-8 and TRBJ2-1, with 12 positions matching TRBD2. The CDR3 has 16 residues. Germline V gives CDR1 SGHVS, CDR2 FQNEAQ. J was trimmed by 9 bases and V by 2 bases; bases with no gene match: 8. The CDR3 DNA follows: TGTGCCAGCAGCTTATTTCTAGCGGGAGGGCCGGGTGAGCAGTTCTTC. Translation gives CASSLFLAGGPGEQFF.

This chain joins TRBV12-5 and TRBJ1-3; weak D call: TRBD1 (6 bases). The V end lost 4 bases, the J end lost 2 bases, and 9 bases lay between the germline ends. Germline CDR1 LGHNT, CDR2 FRNRAP. The CDR3 has 14 amino acids. Here the CDR3 DNA reads TGTGCTAGTGGTTATGGGGGCCCTGGAAACACCATATATTTT. This translates into CASGYGGPGNTIYF.

This clone has only a few counts. V usage is TRBV27 and J usage is TRBJ1-4; D ambiguous. CDR3 size: 14 residues. The germline V gene has CDR1 MNHEY and CDR2 SMNVEV (reference sequence). The V and J ends lost 8 bases and 5 bases respectively, with 15 bases between them. CDR3 in DNA: TGTGCCAGCTCCCCGGGATACCAAAATGAAAAACTGTTTTTT. This codes for CASSPGYQNEKLFF.

V gene TRBV15 combines with J gene TRBJ1-5; tentatively, D is TRBD1 (6 bases). The germline V gene encodes CDR1 LNHNV and CDR2 YYDKDF (reference sequence). The CDR3 runs 15 residues. Trimming pared 3 bases from V and 7 bases from J, leaving 16 bases between. CDR3 nucleotides: TGTGCCACCAGCAGGTCCCAGGGGATTCGGCAGCCCCAGCATTTT. As protein: CATSRSQGIRQPQHF. The full variable domain, its missing parts supplied by reference TRBV15 and TRBJ1-5, is DAMVIQNPRYQVTQFGKPVTLSCSQTLNHNVMYWYQQKSSQAPKLLFHYYDKDFNNEADTPDNFQSRRPNTSFCFLDIRSPGLGDTAMYLCATSRSQGIRQPQHFGDGTRLSIL.

The chain links TRBV14 to TRBJ2-7; D gene unclear. Trimming took off 0 bases at V and 2 bases at J, with 8 bases between the two ends. Germline-derived CDR1 and CDR2 are SGHDN and FVKESK. This CDR3 spans 14 amino acids. The CDR3 nucleotides read TGTGCCAGCAGCCAAGAAACACTAACCTACGAGCAGTACTTC. This encodes CASSQETLTYEQYF.

The chain links TRBV4-2 to TRBJ1-4; possibly TRBD1 for D (5 bases). Germline assignment: CDR1 LGHNA and CDR2 YNFKEQ. V gave up 3 bases and J gave up 0 bases, with 11 bases separating them. The CDR3 loop spans 16 amino acids. The DNA for the CDR3 is TGTGCCAGCAGCCAGTATGGGGCAGCAACTAATGAAAAACTGTTTTTT. It is translated as CASSQYGAATNEKLFF.

The rearrangement links TRBV30 to TRBJ1-5, with 8 bases lining up with TRBD1. Germline trimming cut 4 bases from V and 2 bases from J; bases unmatched to any gene: 7. The CDR3 is 15 amino acids. The germline CDR1 and CDR2 sequences are GTSNPN and SVGIG (reference sequence). CDR3 loop: CAWKTQGAGNQPQHF. CDR3 coding DNA: TGTGCCTGGAAAACTCAGGGGGCGGGCAATCAGCCCCAGCATTTT.

This clone was seen once. The CDR3 coding sequence is TGTGCCAGCAGCCGGACAGGGATCGAAGCTTTCTTT. Its protein is CASSRTGIEAFF. The V gene is TRBV3-1 (or the pseudogene TRBV3-2), the J gene TRBJ1-1; 8 positions agree with TRBD1. Per the germline V gene, CDR1 is LGHDT and CDR2 is YNNKEL (reference sequence). The CDR3 covers 12 residues. The ends lost 4 bases at V and 8 bases at J; junction bases unmatched: 3.